The clone carrying this T cell receptor beta chain was seen just once. Its antigen is still unknown. The data stem from a study of shared clonotypes between healthy human individuals. Study findings and constraints: Non-shared clonotypes displayed generation probabilities falling below those of clonotypes present in all four donors.

Cells designated naive CD8 were CD45RO-negative and were positively selected for CCR7, with terminally differentiated effector memory CD45RA+ cells excluded. Each replicate PCR on the sorted subsets used 150 to 200 ng DNA (around 30,000 T cell genomes). Sequenced by immunoSEQ multiplex PCR; TCRdb stores in-frame clones only, minus some. The sample holds around 2,000,000 clones, about 95% seen once. Germline V gene lookup returns CDR1 SEHNR and CDR2 FQNEAQ (reference sequence). The ends were cut back, 6 bases at V and 2 bases at J, with 14 bases in the middle. This CDR3 is built from 14 residues. The clonotype comes from a man aged 18-30 years in good health. The material sequenced was naive CD8+ T cells sorted from blood. The V and J genes are TRBV7-9 and TRBJ2-7; either TRBD1 or TRBD2 may fit D (5 bases each). The CDR3 coding sequence is TGTGCCAGCAGTTCCGGGACGGACACCTACGAGCAGTACTTC. It codes for CASSSGTDTYEQYF.